This T cell receptor (beta chain) was captured in a study of T-cell reconstitution after alpha-beta-depleted transplantation in children. This clonotype was detected ten times or more. It was with unique molecular identifiers that the TCRbeta library was prepared. TCRdb redid the calling of the PCR reads with MiXCR, one entry per CDR3 protein. The sample has 350,000 to 400,000 distinct CDR3 sequences, 13% seen once. CDR3 length equals 14 residues. Trimming removed 7 bases from V and 5 bases from J, with 16 bases in between. Germline lookup yields CDR1 MNHEY and CDR2 SVGAGI. Sequences were derived from PBMCs, sampled from the stem cell graft. The sequence derives from a human donor who donated a stem cell graft to a child with Fanconi anemia. This sequence joins TRBV6-5 and TRBJ2-3; the D is unclear. The CDR3 spells CASMLRQPGDTQYF. The CDR3 region has the DNA TGTGCCAGCATGTTGCGGCAGCCAGGAGATACGCAGTATTTT.